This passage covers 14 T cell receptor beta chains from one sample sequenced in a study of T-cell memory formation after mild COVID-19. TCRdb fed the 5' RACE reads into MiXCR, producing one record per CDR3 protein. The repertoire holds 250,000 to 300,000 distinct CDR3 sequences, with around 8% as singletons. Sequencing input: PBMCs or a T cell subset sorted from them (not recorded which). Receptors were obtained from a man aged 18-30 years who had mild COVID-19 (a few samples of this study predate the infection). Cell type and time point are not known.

The CDR3 DNA follows: TGTGCCAGCAGCGACGCAGGGGAGGGGACCCAGTACTTC. Translating gives CASSDAGEGTQYF. This chain uses TRBV3-1 with TRBJ2-5; TRBD2 is a possible D gene (7 bases). V was trimmed by 5 bases and J by 7 bases, leaving 14 bases between them. This CDR3 region has 13 residues. Germline CDR1 reads LGHDT; CDR2 reads YNNKEL (reference sequence).

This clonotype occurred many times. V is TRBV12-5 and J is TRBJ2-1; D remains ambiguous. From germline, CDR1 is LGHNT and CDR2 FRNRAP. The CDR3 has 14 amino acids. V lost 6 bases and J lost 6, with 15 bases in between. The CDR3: CASGSPMAINEQFF. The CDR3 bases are TGTGCTAGTGGCTCCCCCATGGCCATCAATGAGCAGTTCTTC.

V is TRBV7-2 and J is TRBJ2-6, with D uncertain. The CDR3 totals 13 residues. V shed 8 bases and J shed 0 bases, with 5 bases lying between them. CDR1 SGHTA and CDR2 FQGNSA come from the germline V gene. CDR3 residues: CASAPSGANVLTF. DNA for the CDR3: TGTGCCAGCGCTCCCTCTGGGGCCAACGTCCTGACTTTC.

CDR3 in amino acids: CASSPSRGEKLFF. CDR3 sequence (DNA): TGTGCCAGCAGCCCCTCACGGGGTGAAAAACTGTTTTTT. The rearrangement links TRBV9 to TRBJ1-4; D uncertain. The CDR3 consists of 13 residues. From germline, CDR1 is SGDLS and CDR2 YYNGEE. V lost 4 bases, J lost 7 bases, and 11 bases lay in between.

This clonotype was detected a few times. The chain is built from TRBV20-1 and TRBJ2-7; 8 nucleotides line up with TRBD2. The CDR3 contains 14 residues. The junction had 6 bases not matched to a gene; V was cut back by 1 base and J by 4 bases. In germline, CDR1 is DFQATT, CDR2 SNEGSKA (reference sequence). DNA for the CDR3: TGCAGTGCTAGAGTTCGCGGGGGGAGTTACGAGCAGTACTTC. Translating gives CSARVRGGSYEQYF.

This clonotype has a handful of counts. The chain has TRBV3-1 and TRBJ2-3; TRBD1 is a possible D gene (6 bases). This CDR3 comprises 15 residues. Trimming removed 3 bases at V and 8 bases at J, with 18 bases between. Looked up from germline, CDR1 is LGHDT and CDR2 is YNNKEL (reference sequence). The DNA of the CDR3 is TGTGCCAGCAGCCATACAGGGATTGGGTCGGTTACGCAGTATTTT. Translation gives CASSHTGIGSVTQYF.

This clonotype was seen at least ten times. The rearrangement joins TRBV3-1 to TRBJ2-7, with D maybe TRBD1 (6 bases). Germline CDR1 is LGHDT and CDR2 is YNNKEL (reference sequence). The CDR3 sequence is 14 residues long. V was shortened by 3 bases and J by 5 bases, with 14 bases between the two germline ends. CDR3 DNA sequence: TGTGCCAGCAGCCAGGGACACCGGACCGACGAGCAGTACTTC. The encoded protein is CASSQGHRTDEQYF.

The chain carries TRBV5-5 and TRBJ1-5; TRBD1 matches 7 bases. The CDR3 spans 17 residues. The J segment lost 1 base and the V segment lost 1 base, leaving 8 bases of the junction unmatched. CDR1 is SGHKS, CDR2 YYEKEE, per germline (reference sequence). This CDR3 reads CASSLHRGPFSNQPQHF. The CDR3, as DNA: TGTGCCAGCAGCTTGCACAGGGGTCCTTTCAGCAATCAGCCCCAGCATTTT. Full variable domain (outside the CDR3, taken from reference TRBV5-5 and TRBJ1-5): DAGVTQSPTHLIKTRGQQVTLRCSPISGHKSVSWYQQVLGQGPQFIFQYYEKEERGRGNFPDRFSARQFPNYSSELNVNALLLGDSALYLCASSLHRGPFSNQPQHFGDGTRLSIL.

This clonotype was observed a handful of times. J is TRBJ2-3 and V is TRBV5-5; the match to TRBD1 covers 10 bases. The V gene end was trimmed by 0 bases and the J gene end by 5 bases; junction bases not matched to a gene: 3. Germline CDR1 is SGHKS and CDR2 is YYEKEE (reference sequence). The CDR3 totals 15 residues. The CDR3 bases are TGTGCCAGCAGCTTGGGACAGGGGGCGTTAGATACGCAGTATTTT. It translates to CASSLGQGALDTQYF.

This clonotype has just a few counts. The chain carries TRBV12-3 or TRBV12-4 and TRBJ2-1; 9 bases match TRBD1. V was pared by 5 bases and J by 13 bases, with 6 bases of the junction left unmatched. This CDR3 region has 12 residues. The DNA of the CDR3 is TGTGCCAGCAGTCCTAGACAGGGGGGTCAGTTCTTC. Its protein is CASSPRQGGQFF.

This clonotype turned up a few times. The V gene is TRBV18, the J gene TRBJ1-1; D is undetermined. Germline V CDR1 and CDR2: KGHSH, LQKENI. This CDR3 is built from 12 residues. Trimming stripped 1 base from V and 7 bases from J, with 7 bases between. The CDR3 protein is CASSPQANEAFF. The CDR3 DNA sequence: TGTGCCAGCTCACCACAGGCTAATGAAGCTTTCTTT.

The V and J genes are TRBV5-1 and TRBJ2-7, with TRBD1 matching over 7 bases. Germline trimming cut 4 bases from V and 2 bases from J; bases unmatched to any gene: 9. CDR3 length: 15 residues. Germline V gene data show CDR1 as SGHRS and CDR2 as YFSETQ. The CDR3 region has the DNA TGCGCCAGCAGCGTGAACACCGGGACAGCCTACGAGCAGTACTTC. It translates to CASSVNTGTAYEQYF. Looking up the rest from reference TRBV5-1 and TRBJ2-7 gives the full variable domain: KAGVTQTPRYLIKTRGQQVTLSCSPISGHRSVSWYQQTPGQGLQFLFEYFSETQRNKGNFPGRFSGRQFSNSRSEMNVSTLELGDSALYLCASSVNTGTAYEQYFGPGTRLTVT.

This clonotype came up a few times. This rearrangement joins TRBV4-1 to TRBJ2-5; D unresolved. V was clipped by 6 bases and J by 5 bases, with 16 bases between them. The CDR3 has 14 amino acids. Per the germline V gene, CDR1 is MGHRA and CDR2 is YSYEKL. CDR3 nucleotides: TGCGCCAGCAGTCTCCAAAAGGACGACGAGACCCAGTACTTC. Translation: CASSLQKDDETQYF.

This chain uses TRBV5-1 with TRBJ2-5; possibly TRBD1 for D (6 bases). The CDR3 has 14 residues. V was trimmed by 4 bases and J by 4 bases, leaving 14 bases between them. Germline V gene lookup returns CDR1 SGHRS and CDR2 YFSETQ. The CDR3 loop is CASSTEQGRETQYF. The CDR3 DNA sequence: TGCGCCAGCAGCACGGAACAGGGTCGAGAGACCCAGTACTTC.